This T cell receptor (beta chain) was identified in a study of monozygotic twins with cystic fibrosis. The data were produced by immunoSEQ multiplex PCR, yet TCRdb's version contains in-frame clones alone and is incomplete. The sample holds about 15,000 clones, roughly 93% seen once. The CDR3 sequence is 14 residues long. V lost 3 bases to trimming and J lost 9 bases, with 15 bases between them. CDR1 and CDR2 (germline): MDHEN, SYDVKM. This clone was picked up one time. Sequenced sample: blood. The TCR originated in a girl aged 2-10 years with cystic fibrosis. The chain links TRBV28 to TRBJ2-1, with unresolved D. CDR3 sequence: CASSFTSLVGEQFF. Here the CDR3 DNA reads TGTGCCAGCAGTTTCACCTCGCTCGTGGGTGAGCAGTTCTTC.